The 30 T cell receptor beta chains presented below share a single source sample, sequenced in a study of CXCR3-negative and CXCR3-positive naive CD8 T cells. Points from the study as a whole: Relative to CXCR3-negative naive cells, CXCR3-positive naive cells had more hydrophobic TRB CDR3s.

Preparation of TRB cDNA libraries relied on 5' RACE carrying UMI labels. TCRdb re-called the 5' RACE reads; one entry per CDR3 protein, DNA not given. The sample data list tens of thousands of distinct CDR3 sequences. What these receptors recognize is not known. The sequenced sample consisted of naive CXCR3+ CD8+ T cells from blood. Subset noted: CD45RO-CCR7+CD27+CD95- naive CD8+ T cells expressing CXCR3 (TNR3+). These receptors were obtained from a human donor in good health. Some clones in this sample may be carry-over from other donors' samples.

V gene TRBV3-1 combines with J gene TRBJ2-5. The CDR3 is 15 amino acids. Germline lookup yields CDR1 LGHDT and CDR2 YNNKEL (reference sequence). CDR3: CASSQEAVLWETQYF.

The V gene is TRBV7-6, the J gene TRBJ2-2; TCRdb selects TRBD1, and the lack of DNA leaves this call unchecked. This CDR3 is 13 amino acids long. Germline lookup yields CDR1 SGHVS and CDR2 FNYEAQ. Here the CDR3 reads CASRSGDTGELFF.

V gene TRBV24-1 combines with J gene TRBJ2-7; TCRdb designates TRBD1, a call that cannot be tested without DNA. This CDR3 spans 14 amino acids. Germline V gene data show CDR1 as KGHDR and CDR2 as SFDVKD. The CDR3 spells CATSDWGATYEQYF.

The chain links TRBV19 to TRBJ2-1; the TCRdb D gene call, TRBD1, has no DNA to confirm it. The CDR3 sequence is 14 residues long. The germline CDR1 and CDR2 sequences are LNHDA and SQIVND (reference sequence). This CDR3 reads CASSILGTGDEQFF.

The CDR3 here is CASRSWTENTEAFF. The chain has TRBV5-1 and TRBJ1-1; TCRdb calls TRBD1, which cannot be checked without DNA. This CDR3 spans 14 amino acids. Germline CDR1 is SGHRS and CDR2 is YFSETQ.

The CDR3 protein is CASSLWGGSARRYNEQFF. V and J are TRBV5-1 and TRBJ2-1; absent DNA, TCRdb's TRBD2 call cannot be checked. CDR3 length: 18 amino acids. CDR1 SGHRS and CDR2 YFSETQ come from the germline V gene.

The chain carries TRBV30 and TRBJ2-7. From germline, CDR1 is GTSNPN and CDR2 SVGIG (reference sequence). The CDR3 spans 12 residues. The CDR3 sequence is CAWSVSEYEQYF.

The CDR3 spells CASSSPSGTDTQYF. The chain carries TRBV19 and TRBJ2-3; TCRdb's assignment of TRBD1 cannot be checked, as there is no DNA. Germline CDR1 LNHDA, CDR2 SQIVND (reference sequence). There are 14 residues in the CDR3.

V and J are TRBV28 and TRBJ2-1; TCRdb names TRBD1, which stays unverified in the absence of DNA. Germline CDR1 is MDHEN and CDR2 is SYDVKM. The CDR3 runs 15 residues. CDR3 amino acids: CASSKGRQGKGEQFF.

This chain connects TRBV6-5 to TRBJ1-6; TCRdb proposes TRBD1, but this gene call is untestable without DNA. The CDR3 length is 13 residues. Per germline, CDR1 MNHEY and CDR2 SVGAGI. CDR3 residues: CASSYDRNSPLHF.

V gene TRBV27 combines with J gene TRBJ2-7. The V gene's germline CDR1 is MNHEY and CDR2 SMNVEV (reference sequence). This CDR3 is built from 13 residues. The CDR3 loop reads CASSLSYTYEQYF.

The chain has TRBV19 and TRBJ2-1. Germline lookup yields CDR1 LNHDA and CDR2 SQIVND (reference sequence). CDR3 length equals 13 residues. CDR3 protein: CASSMSRQNEQFF.

This chain connects TRBV15 to TRBJ1-5; TCRdb proposes TRBD1, but this gene call is untestable without DNA. Germline V gives CDR1 LNHNV, CDR2 YYDKDF (reference sequence). The length of the CDR3 is 15 residues. The CDR3 here is CATSRDQGAAQPQHF.

This chain connects TRBV7-2 to TRBJ2-1; without DNA, the TCRdb call of TRBD1 cannot be checked. Germline CDR1 reads SGHTA; CDR2 reads FQGNSA. The CDR3 totals 15 residues. The CDR3 sequence: CASSLVGQAAGEQFF.

The chain is built from TRBV10-3 and TRBJ2-1; TCRdb's D gene call, TRBD1, goes unchecked for lack of DNA. Germline CDR1 ENHRY, CDR2 SYGVKD. The CDR3 runs 16 residues. CDR3 sequence: CAISEGGGTYYNEQFF.

The chain links TRBV29-1 to TRBJ2-7; checking the TCRdb D call of TRBD2 is not possible without DNA. CDR1 is SQVTM, CDR2 ANQGSEA, per germline. The length of the CDR3 is 16 residues. The CDR3 spells CSVEDGSGWPPYEQYF.

The rearrangement joins TRBV20-1 to TRBJ2-7. CDR1 and CDR2 (germline): DFQATT, SNEGSKA (reference sequence). This CDR3 is built from 13 residues. The CDR3 loop reads CSAIRGISYEQYF.

The genes are TRBV5-1 and TRBJ2-1; checking the TCRdb D call of TRBD2 is not possible without DNA. This CDR3 contains 13 residues. Per the germline V gene, CDR1 is SGHRS and CDR2 is YFSETQ. CDR3 region: CASSTSGKNEQFF. Full variable domain (outside the CDR3, taken from reference TRBV5-1 and TRBJ2-1): KAGVTQTPRYLIKTRGQQVTLSCSPISGHRSVSWYQQTPGQGLQFLFEYFSETQRNKGNFPGRFSGRQFSNSRSEMNVSTLELGDSALYLCASSTSGKNEQFFGPGTRLTVL.

The chain uses TRBV19 and TRBJ1-1; the D gene TCRdb calls, TRBD1, cannot be checked with no DNA. The CDR3 spans 20 residues. The V gene's germline CDR1 is LNHDA and CDR2 SQIVND (reference sequence). The CDR3 loop reads CASSIDPPDLTGVAALKAFF.

The chain carries TRBV30 and TRBJ1-1; with no DNA, the TCRdb D assignment of TRBD1 cannot be verified. The CDR3 is 13 residues long. CDR1 is GTSNPN, CDR2 SVGIG, per germline (reference sequence). The CDR3 region is CAWSVTPEAEAFF. Complete variable domain (other parts from reference TRBV30 and TRBJ1-1): SQTIHQWPATLVQPVGSPLSLECTVEGTSNPNLYWYRQAAGRGLQLLFYSVGIGQISSEVPQNLSASRPQDRQFILSSKKLLLSDSGFYLCAWSVTPEAEAFFGQGTRLTVV.

This sequence joins TRBV11-3 and TRBJ2-3; the D call from TCRdb, TRBD2, cannot be confirmed without DNA. From germline, CDR1 is SGHNT and CDR2 YENEEA. This CDR3 contains 13 residues. The CDR3 sequence: CASSLRGTDTQYF.

This chain links TRBV6-5 with TRBJ2-3; TCRdb's D call of TRBD1 is untestable without DNA. This CDR3 has 15 residues. CDR1 and CDR2 (germline): MNHEY, SVGAGI. The CDR3 sequence is CASKDGGVLPGTQYF.

The chain has TRBV28 and TRBJ2-1; the TCRdb call, TRBD2, lacks DNA for checking. This CDR3 region has 14 residues. Germline V lookup: CDR1 MDHEN, CDR2 SYDVKM. CDR3 protein: CASSPLASVNEQFF.

V is TRBV5-8 and J is TRBJ2-7; TCRdb proposes TRBD1, but this gene call is untestable without DNA. Germline CDR1 is SGHTS and CDR2 is YDEGEE. The CDR3 length is 13 residues. The CDR3 region is CASSIPGSQEQYF.

The gene calls are TRBV29-1 and TRBJ2-3. The CDR3 is 13 residues long. CDR1 is SQVTM and CDR2 is ANQGSEA in the germline V gene. CDR3 sequence: CSVEESSPDTQYF.

The genes are TRBV6-2 or TRBV6-3 and TRBJ2-2. The germline CDR1 and CDR2 sequences are MNHEY and SVGEGT. The CDR3 has 13 amino acids. This chain's CDR3 is CASSYATTGELFF.

This CDR3 reads CSATTLGVTDTQYF. The chain employs TRBV20-1 and TRBJ2-3. Germline CDR1 is DFQATT and CDR2 is SNEGSKA (reference sequence). The CDR3 totals 14 residues.

V usage is TRBV5-1 and J usage is TRBJ1-2; TCRdb lists TRBD1, though no DNA is available to test this call. The CDR3 totals 15 residues. Germline CDR1 and CDR2: SGHRS and YFSETQ. The CDR3 protein is CASSLESRGVYGYTF.

The chain uses TRBV3-1 and TRBJ2-7; the D gene TCRdb calls, TRBD1, cannot be checked with no DNA. The germline V gene has CDR1 LGHDT and CDR2 YNNKEL (reference sequence). This CDR3 has 12 residues. The chain's CDR3 is CASSHQRGEQYF.

This chain connects TRBV20-1 to TRBJ2-1; no DNA is available, so the TRBD2 call from TCRdb remains unchecked. Germline values: CDR1 DFQATT, CDR2 SNEGSKA (reference sequence). This CDR3 is 13 amino acids long. The CDR3 protein is CSGGDSSYNEQFF.